These T cell receptor beta chains were read from a single sample in a study of T cell responses to AZD1222 COVID-19 vaccine. Sequencing was performed with immunoSEQ multiplex PCR; in TCRdb, only in-frame clones are kept and a portion is missing. This sample has some 120,000 clones, with approximately 88% found just once. The sample was peripheral blood, taken on day 0 of AZD1222 vaccination. These receptors were taken from an adult in good health. The CDR3 runs from the conserved cysteine through the conserved F or W. The D gene is left open where the match is weak. Size is stated for part of the rows, as once, few or many counts, or as a class when the clone is expanded.

cdr3_nt cdr3_aa j_call d_call v_call clone_size
TGTGCCAGCAGCTTGGCAGGGTTAGGAAATCAGCCCCAGCATTTT CASSLAGLGNQPQHF TRBJ1-5 - TRBV5-6 -
TGTGCCATCAGTGAGTCGAGACAGCCAGGTTTGAACAATGAGCAGTTCTTC CAISESRQPGLNNEQFF TRBJ2-1 - TRBV10-3 -
TGTGCCAGCAGTGGAGGAGAAAGACTGTTTTTT CASSGGERLFF TRBJ1-4 - TRBV2 -
TGCGCCAGCAGCCACGGACAGGGGCCTGAAAAACTGTTTTTT CASSHGQGPEKLFF TRBJ1-4 TRBD1 TRBV4-3 -
TGTGCCATCAGTGAGTCTATGAACACTGAAGCTTTCTTT CAISESMNTEAFF TRBJ1-1 - TRBV10-3 -
TGTGCCAGCAGCTTATTTCCAGGGGGGTTCTATGGCTACACCTTC CASSLFPGGFYGYTF TRBJ1-2 TRBD1 TRBV7-9 -
TGTGCCAGCAGTTACGGTGGCACAGATACGCAGTATTTT CASSYGGTDTQYF TRBJ2-3 - TRBV6-2/TRBV6-3 -
TGTGCCAGCAGCTTAGATCCCCCCTCTGGGGCCAACGTCCTGACTTTC CASSLDPPSGANVLTF TRBJ2-6 - TRBV11-2 -
TGTGCCAGCAGTTACGCAGGGAGGAGATCGGGCAATCAGCCCCAGCATTTT CASSYAGRRSGNQPQHF TRBJ1-5 - TRBV6-2/TRBV6-3 -
TGCGCCAGCAGCGTGACAGTTGGCTCTGGAAACACCATATATTTT CASSVTVGSGNTIYF TRBJ1-3 - TRBV5-1 few
TGCGCCAGCAGCCCGGCTTCGGGGGGGCTCTACGAGCAGTACTTC CASSPASGGLYEQYF TRBJ2-7 TRBD2 TRBV5-1 -
TGTGCCAGCAGCGCACTAGCGGGAAGCACAGATACGCAGTATTTT CASSALAGSTDTQYF TRBJ2-3 TRBD2 TRBV9 -
TGTGCCAGTAGTACCGGACAGAGCGGAAACACCATATATTTT CASSTGQSGNTIYF TRBJ1-3 - TRBV19 -
TGTGCCATCGCGGACAGGGGAGGTGAAAAACTGTTTTTT CAIADRGGEKLFF TRBJ1-4 TRBD1 TRBV7-2 -
TGTGCCAGCAGTTACGGGGATAACTATGGCTACACCTTC CASSYGDNYGYTF TRBJ1-2 - TRBV12-3/TRBV12-4 -
TGTGCCATCGCTGGGGCGGACTACAATGAGCAGTTCTTC CAIAGADYNEQFF TRBJ2-1 - TRBV10-3 -
TGTGCCAGCAGCTTAGCCTTCGTGTACAGGGTCTATGGCTACACCTTC CASSLAFVYRVYGYTF TRBJ1-2 - TRBV7-9 -
TGTGCCAGCAGCGTCCTCAGTGGGGCTGGCACCGGGGAGCTGTTTTTT CASSVLSGAGTGELFF TRBJ2-2 - TRBV9 once
TGTGCCATCAGTGAGTCGGGACAGTCGAGCAATCAGCCCCAGCATTTT CAISESGQSSNQPQHF TRBJ1-5 TRBD1 TRBV10-3 once
TGTGCCAGCAGCGTCCAACAGGGCTCTGAAGCTTTCTTT CASSVQQGSEAFF TRBJ1-1 - TRBV7-9 -
TGTGCCAGCAGCTTAGGGGACTCAGGCCTGGGGCAGTTCTTC CASSLGDSGLGQFF TRBJ2-1 - TRBV7-9 -
TGTGCCAGCAGTTACTGGCAGGATCAGCCCCAGCATTTT CASSYWQDQPQHF TRBJ1-5 - TRBV6-2/TRBV6-3 -
TGCCCCAGCAGCCAAGACGGGGCGGGGGGGGCCAACGTCCTGACTTTC CPSSQDGAGGANVLTF TRBJ2-6 - TRBV4-3 -
TGTGCCAGCAGTTCCAGGGTTTCCGAAGCTTTCTTT CASSSRVSEAFF TRBJ1-1 - TRBV28 -
TGCGCCAGCAGCTTGGTCGGGGCCGCTACGAGGGAGCAGTACTTC CASSLVGAATREQYF TRBJ2-7 - TRBV5-1 -
TGCGCCAGCAGCCCATATGCCCAGCATTTT CASSPYAQHF TRBJ1-5 - TRBV23-1 -
TGTGCCAGCAGCTTAGGGGGACAGGGTAATCAGCCCCAGCATTTT CASSLGGQGNQPQHF TRBJ1-5 TRBD1 TRBV7-8 -
TGCGCCAGCAGAGTCGGACCTAGCACAGATACGCAGTATTTT CASRVGPSTDTQYF TRBJ2-3 - TRBV5-1 -
TGTGCCACCTCAAGGCAGGGATACTATGGCTACACCTTC CATSRQGYYGYTF TRBJ1-2 - TRBV28 -
TGTGCCAGCAGCTTGGATGGCCAGAACACTGAAGCTTTCTTT CASSLDGQNTEAFF TRBJ1-1 - TRBV5-4 -
TGTGCCAGCAGGTACAGTACTAACTATGGCTACACCTTC CASRYSTNYGYTF TRBJ1-2 - TRBV12-3/TRBV12-4 -
TGTGCCAGTACCGCCGGGGATCTGCGCACAGATACGCAGTATTTT CASTAGDLRTDTQYF TRBJ2-3 - TRBV19 -
TGTGCCAGCAGCTTAGGCCTAGCGGAAACCGAGCAGTACTTC CASSLGLAETEQYF TRBJ2-7 TRBD2 TRBV7-2 -
TGTGCCAGCTCACAACCGGGACAGGGGTGGGGCGAGCAGTACTTC CASSQPGQGWGEQYF TRBJ2-7 TRBD1 TRBV18 -
TGTGCCAGCAGTCACGGACAGGGTCCCTACGAGCAGTACTTC CASSHGQGPYEQYF TRBJ2-7 TRBD1 TRBV11-1 few
TGCGCCAGCAGCTTGGGCACGCCGTCGGGGGCTTTCTTT CASSLGTPSGAFF TRBJ1-1 - TRBV5-1 once
TGTGCCAGCAGCTGGGGCGGGACGGAATATGGCTACACCTTC CASSWGGTEYGYTF TRBJ1-2 - TRBV5-4 few
TGTGCCAGCAGCGTAGACGTGGGCGTCTATGGCTACACCTTC CASSVDVGVYGYTF TRBJ1-2 - TRBV9 -
TGTGCCAGCAGCTTAGGTTTCGCGGGCTACACCTTC CASSLGFAGYTF TRBJ1-2 - TRBV7-8 -
TGTGCCAGTAGTGCATCGAACCAGGGCTGGGGCCAGCCCCAGCATTTT CASSASNQGWGQPQHF TRBJ1-5 - TRBV19 few
TGTGCCAGCACAACGACAGGGGCTTACACCGGGGAGCTGTTTTTT CASTTTGAYTGELFF TRBJ2-2 TRBD1 TRBV28 few
TGTGCCAGCAGTTACTGGGACAGCAATCAGCCCCAGCATTTT CASSYWDSNQPQHF TRBJ1-5 - TRBV6-2/TRBV6-3 -
TGTGCCAGCTCACCTATGCGGGCAGGGCTGAACACTGAAGCTTTCTTT CASSPMRAGLNTEAFF TRBJ1-1 - TRBV18 -
TGTGCCAGCAGCCCGGGGGCCAGCGGGGGCACAATAGAGACCCAGTACTTC CASSPGASGGTIETQYF TRBJ2-5 TRBD2 TRBV5-4 -
TGTGCCAGCAGTTTAGTGTGGCAGCCCCAGCATTTT CASSLVWQPQHF TRBJ1-5 - TRBV12-3/TRBV12-4 -
TGTGCCAGCAGCCCACCCTTTAGGGACAGGATAACCTACGAGCAGTACTTC CASSPPFRDRITYEQYF TRBJ2-7 - TRBV21-1 -
TGTGCCAGCAGCCTTAGAACCACCTACGAGCAGTACTTC CASSLRTTYEQYF TRBJ2-7 - TRBV5-4 once
TGTGCCACTGCAGGGTTGAGGGAGTCACCCCTCCACTTT CATAGLRESPLHF TRBJ1-6 - TRBV10-3 -
TGTGCCAGCAGTTTAATGGGTTTTTCGGTTGCCGGGGAGCTGTTTTTT CASSLMGFSVAGELFF TRBJ2-2 - TRBV28 -
TGTGCCAGCAGCTTAGCTGGAGGCAGGGGGCGAGAAAGAAACTATGGCTACACCTTC CASSLAGGRGRERNYGYTF TRBJ1-2 TRBD1 TRBV7-9 -
TGCGCCAGCAGCTTACAACAGGGGCCCTCTGGGGCCAACGTCCTGACTTTC CASSLQQGPSGANVLTF TRBJ2-6 TRBD1 TRBV5-1 few
TGTGCCAGCAGCCCATCTTCGGCGGACAGTTCAACTAATGAAAAACTGTTTTTT CASSPSSADSSTNEKLFF TRBJ1-4 - TRBV7-6 -
TGTGCCAGCAGCTTATTTGCGAGGAGTACCTCCTATAATTCACCCCTCCACTTT CASSLFARSTSYNSPLHF TRBJ1-6 - TRBV7-2 few
TGCGCCAGCAGCCAAGAGTGGCAGGGAGGGAAAACTGAAGCTTTCTTT CASSQEWQGGKTEAFF TRBJ1-1 - TRBV4-1 -
TGTGCCAGCAGTGAAGCGGGGGGGCCCATGGATACGCAGTATTTT CASSEAGGPMDTQYF TRBJ2-3 TRBD2 TRBV27 -
TGTGCCAGCAGTTACTCCCGCTGGGACGCTAGCACAGATACGCAGTATTTT CASSYSRWDASTDTQYF TRBJ2-3 - TRBV6-2/TRBV6-3 -
TGTGCCAGCAGTGAAGAGGACCACAGGGGGCAAACCGGGGAGCTGTTTTTT CASSEEDHRGQTGELFF TRBJ2-2 TRBD1 TRBV2 -
TGTGCCAGCAGCCCATGGGGGGAGAGGGAGACCCAGTACTTC CASSPWGERETQYF TRBJ2-5 - TRBV7-3 -